This T cell receptor beta chain originates from a study of blood T cell repertoires in COVID-19. At the level of the study: Spain, Italy and the United States supplied samples that represented acute and convalescent COVID-19.

In the original analysis: Quantification of nucleated cells was approximated via reference gene primer amplification. Measured with immunoSEQ multiplex PCR; TCRdb has only the in-frame clones, and not every one. V and J calls and clone size come straight from that table; D and trimming were deduced from the DNA. Of 60,000 to 80,000 clones in the sample, 75% to 90% were seen once. From germline, CDR1 is LGHDT and CDR2 YNNKEL (reference sequence). The CDR3 is made up of 16 amino acids. The V end was cut by 1 base, the J end by 0 bases, with 10 bases between. The chain joins TRBV3-1 (or the pseudogene TRBV3-2) to TRBJ2-1; D not certain. This receptor was obtained from a woman aged 55-75 years with COVID-19, enrolled during active disease. The specimen was peripheral blood. CDR3 coding DNA: TGTGCCAGCAGCCAAGGAGCTAGGCCCTCCTACAATGAGCAGTTCTTC. Its translation is CASSQGARPSYNEQFF.